This TCR beta chain stems from a study of identifying expanded T cells in peripheral blood. The CDR3 is 12 amino acids. Trimming at V came to 10 bases and at J to 4 bases, leaving 5 bases not matched to a gene. CDR1 SEHNR and CDR2 FQNEAQ come from the germline V gene (reference sequence). TCRdb's copy holds only in-frame clones and misses some; the assay was immunoSEQ multiplex PCR. The table has approximately 110,000 clones, roughly 89% seen once. The sample comprised blood. V gene TRBV7-9 combines with J gene TRBJ1-1, with 8 bases that match TRBD1. The receptor was isolated from a person aged 18 to 75 in good health. CDR3 protein: CAITQGGTEAFF. In nucleotides, the CDR3 is TGTGCCATTACACAGGGGGGCACTGAAGCTTTCTTT.